These T cell receptor beta chains were read from a single sample in a study of cytomegalovirus exposure and HLA in healthy donors. Clones were read by immunoSEQ multiplex PCR, and TCRdb kept only the in-frame ones, dropping some. The table shows about 150,000 clones, with roughly 80% occurring only once. The sequenced material came from PBMCs. These receptors all stem from a man aged 40-50 years in good health and CMV-seronegative. CDR3s include the opening cysteine and the closing phenylalanine or tryptophan. The D gene is left open where the match is weak. Expanded clones get a size class; other rows say once, few or many, or leave the size out.

len | d_gene | abundance | j_gene | v_gene | CDR3nt | CDR3aa
17 | TRBD1 | - | TRBJ2-2 | TRBV12-5 | TGTGCTAGTGCCCGATCGCGACAGGGGGCTGACACCGGGGAGCTGTTTTTT | CASARSRQGADTGELFF
16 | TRBD2 | large | TRBJ2-3 | TRBV4-3 | TGCGCCAGCAGCCAAGAGAGCGGGAGGGGCGCAGATACGCAGTATTTT | CASSQESGRGADTQYF
15 | TRBD2 | - | TRBJ2-5 | TRBV30 | TGTGCCTGGAGTGTAGGGCTAGCGGGAGAAGAGACCCAGTACTTC | CAWSVGLAGEETQYF
12 | - | few | TRBJ1-6 | TRBV6-5 | TGTGCCAGCAGCCAAAGTCAGGGGCCCCTCCACTTT | CASSQSQGPLHF
11 | - | once | TRBJ1-3 | TRBV29-1 | TGCAGCGCCTTCTCTGGAAACACCATATATTTT | CSAFSGNTIYF
14 | - | - | TRBJ1-1 | TRBV5-4 | TGTGCCAGCAGCTTGAGTCAGGGGAACACTGAAGCTTTCTTT | CASSLSQGNTEAFF
13 | - | few | TRBJ1-1 | TRBV7-3 | TGTGCCAGCAGCTTAACCAGTGGGAGAGAAGCTTTCTTT | CASSLTSGREAFF
14 | - | - | TRBJ2-2 | TRBV28 | TGTGCCAGCACACGAAGGGGCATAACCGGGGAGCTGTTTTTT | CASTRRGITGELFF
14 | - | - | TRBJ2-7 | TRBV19 | TGTGCCAGTAGTACGAGGACAGCAAGCTACGAGCAGTACTTC | CASSTRTASYEQYF
14 | TRBD1 | - | TRBJ1-6 | TRBV5-4 | TGTGCCAGCGGGGAGGGGACAGGGAATTATCCCCTCCACTTT | CASGEGTGNYPLHF
14 | - | - | TRBJ2-5 | TRBV2 | TGTGCCAGCAGTGAAACAGGGTACCAAGAGACCCAGTACTTC | CASSETGYQETQYF
15 | - | once | TRBJ2-3 | TRBV6-5 | TGTGCCAGCAGTTACTCAGGGGCTGTAGGAGATACGCAGTATTTT | CASSYSGAVGDTQYF
12 | - | - | TRBJ2-7 | TRBV28 | TGTGCCAGCAGTTTATCACAGGGTCGGAAGTACTTC | CASSLSQGRKYF
16 | TRBD1 | once | TRBJ2-7 | TRBV5-4 | TGTGCCAGCAGCTTGGCTGGGACAGGGGAAAGGTACGAGCAGTACTTC | CASSLAGTGERYEQYF
16 | TRBD2 | - | TRBJ2-5 | TRBV4-2 | TGTGCCAGCAGCCAAGTTGGGCGGGAGAGGAAAGAGACCCAGTACTTC | CASSQVGRERKETQYF
15 | TRBD1 | - | TRBJ1-4 | TRBV25-1 | TGTGCCAGCAGTCATACGGGACAGGGAGGCGAAAAACTGTTTTTT | CASSHTGQGGEKLFF
13 | - | - | TRBJ1-2 | TRBV25-1 | TGTGCCAGCAGTGACAACCGACTGAATGGCTACACCTTC | CASSDNRLNGYTF
21 | TRBD1 | - | TRBJ2-7 | TRBV23-1 | TGCGCCAGCAGTCAACCTACCGGGACAGGGGGAAAGGGAAGATGGAGCTACGAGCAGTACTTC | CASSQPTGTGGKGRWSYEQYF
15 | TRBD2 | once | TRBJ2-5 | TRBV6-5 | TGTGCCAGCACTTTGAGGGGCCGGGAGGGGGAGACCCAGTACTTC | CASTLRGREGETQYF
15 | TRBD2 | - | TRBJ2-1 | TRBV9 | TGTGCCAGCAGTGTATCGACTAGCGGGGGCTCAGAGCAGTTCTTC | CASSVSTSGGSEQFF
14 | - | - | TRBJ2-1 | TRBV5-1 | TGCGCCAGCAGCTTGGTTGCGGGGAACAATGAGCAGTTCTTC | CASSLVAGNNEQFF
9 | - | - | TRBJ1-2 | TRBV28 | TGTGCCAAAAGACAGGGCTACACCTTC | CAKRQGYTF
16 | TRBD2 | - | TRBJ2-3 | TRBV5-8 | TGTGCCAGCAGCTTGGGACTAGCGGGTAGCACAGATACGCAGTATTTT | CASSLGLAGSTDTQYF
14 | TRBD1 | many | TRBJ2-7 | TRBV6-5 | TGTGCCAGCAGACGGACAGGGGATATGTACGAGCAGTACTTC | CASRRTGDMYEQYF